This T cell receptor beta chain derives from a study of OX40 agonist ivuxolimab in advanced cancers. The data were produced by immunoSEQ multiplex PCR, yet TCRdb's version contains in-frame clones alone and is incomplete. The data contain 55,000 to 75,000 clones, approximately 90% of them seen just once; the ten biggest clones take up 3.5% to 4.5%. The starting material was CD4+ or CD8+ T cells sorted from blood, obtained in a trial of the OX40 agonist ivuxolimab. This TCR was recovered from an adult with an advanced solid tumor such as melanoma, head and neck, liver or kidney cancer.

CDR3 sequence: CASSVGEQATYEQYF. The CDR3 nucleotides read TGTGCCAGCAGCGTAGGTGAGCAGGCCACCTACGAGCAGTACTTC. The J gene is TRBJ2-7, the V gene TRBV9; D is ambiguous. The V end was cut by 0 bases, the J end by 2 bases, with 12 bases between. The CDR3 length is 15 residues. The germline V gene has CDR1 SGDLS and CDR2 YYNGEE.